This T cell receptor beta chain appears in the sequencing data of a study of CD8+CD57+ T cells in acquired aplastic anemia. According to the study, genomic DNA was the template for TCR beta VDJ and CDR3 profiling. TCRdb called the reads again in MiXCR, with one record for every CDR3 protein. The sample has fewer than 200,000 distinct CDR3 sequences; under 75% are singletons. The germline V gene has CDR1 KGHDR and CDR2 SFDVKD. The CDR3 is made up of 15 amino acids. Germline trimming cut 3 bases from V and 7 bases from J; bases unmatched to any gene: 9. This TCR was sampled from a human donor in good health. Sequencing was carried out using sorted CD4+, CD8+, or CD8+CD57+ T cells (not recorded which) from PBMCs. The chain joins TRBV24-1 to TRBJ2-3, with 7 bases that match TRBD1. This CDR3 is CATSDPGTATNTQYF. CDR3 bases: TGTGCCACCAGTGATCCTGGGACAGCTACAAATACGCAGTATTTT.